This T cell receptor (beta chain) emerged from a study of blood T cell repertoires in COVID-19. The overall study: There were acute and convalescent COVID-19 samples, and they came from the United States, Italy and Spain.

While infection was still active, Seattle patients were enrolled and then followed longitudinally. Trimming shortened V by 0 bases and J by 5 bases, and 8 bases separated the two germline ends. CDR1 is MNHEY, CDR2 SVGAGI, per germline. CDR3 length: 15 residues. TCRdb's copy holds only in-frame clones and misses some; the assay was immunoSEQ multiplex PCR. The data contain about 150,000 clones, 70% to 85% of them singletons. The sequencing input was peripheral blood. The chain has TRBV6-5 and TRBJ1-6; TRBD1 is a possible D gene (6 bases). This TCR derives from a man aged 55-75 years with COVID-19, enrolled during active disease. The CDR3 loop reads CASSYSNRDNSPLHF. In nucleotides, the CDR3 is TGTGCCAGCAGTTACTCGAACAGGGATAATTCACCCCTCCACTTT.